This TCR beta chain was identified during a study of spatial heterogeneity in lung cancer. The overall study: Detected sequences consistently included more beta-chain ones than alpha-chain ones. Regarding the study as a whole: Circulating ubiquitous expanded tumor TCRs were observed more frequently at resection than at follow-up.

TCR cDNA molecules were tagged individually, and each one carried a unique molecular identifier. TCRdb recomputed calls from the 5' RACE reads with MiXCR, one row per CDR3 protein. This sample yields 24,000 or so distinct CDR3 sequences, of which around 7% are seen a single time; more than 13% belongs to the top ten. Time point given: sample taken at primary tumor resection. This CDR3 is built from 12 residues. Between the trimmed V and J ends, which lost 7 bases and 2 bases, there was a span of 10 bases. Germline CDR1 reads SQVTM; CDR2 reads ANQGSEA. By sample fraction, this clonotype is medium-sized (0.01 to 0.1%). Its antigen remains unidentified.

The sample was PBMCs, taken at surgery. The receptor was derived from a male donor with early-stage non-small cell lung cancer. This chain uses TRBV29-1 with TRBJ2-3; a possible D gene is TRBD1 (6 bases). The CDR3 loop reads CSARDITDTQYF. The CDR3 DNA follows: TGCAGCGCCCGGGACATCACAGATACGCAGTATTTT.